This is a list of T cell receptor beta chains from one sample in a study of T cell responses to AZD1222 COVID-19 vaccine. Produced via immunoSEQ multiplex PCR; TCRdb's table is partial and in-frame only. Seen here are roughly 100,000 clones, approximately 90% observed once, and the top ten hold about 5%. Here the sequenced sample was peripheral blood, taken on day 0 of AZD1222 vaccination. The receptors were sampled from an adult in good health. Both conserved end residues are trimmed from each CDR3. Not all rows give a size; the values are once, few, many and, for expanded clones, a class.

TRBJ1-4,NA,TRBV6-1,ASSEAPELF
TRBJ1-1,few,TRBV7-8,ASSLGVFEAF
TRBJ1-2,NA,TRBV4-3,ASSQDLGGTSYGYT
TRBJ1-1,NA,TRBV3-1/TRBV3-2,ASSPRVKVNTEAF
TRBJ2-7,NA,TRBV27,ASSDILSYEQY
TRBJ1-1,NA,TRBV6-2/TRBV6-3,ASSYGVEAF
TRBJ2-7,NA,TRBV5-3,ARSPGLAGGTTLFYEQY
TRBJ1-5,NA,TRBV6-1,ASSGGRGSGNQPQH
TRBJ1-1,NA,TRBV9,ASSVFDRGGTEAF
TRBJ1-2,NA,TRBV5-8,ASSLELGYT
TRBJ2-5,NA,TRBV7-3,ASSLIAGGGETQY
TRBJ2-1,NA,TRBV19,ASSWGNNEQF
TRBJ1-6,NA,TRBV4-2,ASSQDPGLNSPLH
TRBJ1-1,once,TRBV30,AWSDREAF
TRBJ1-5,NA,TRBV28,ASSSNRRGQPQH
TRBJ2-1,few,TRBV2,ASSPGTSGPYEQF
TRBJ2-4,NA,TRBV11-2,ASSPGAKNIQY
TRBJ2-1,NA,TRBV29-1,SVETRLSYNEQF
TRBJ1-2,NA,TRBV29-1,SAQLRVGYGYT
TRBJ2-2,NA,TRBV7-8,ASSLLYMGLDTGELF
TRBJ2-3,NA,TRBV11-1,ASSLAVQTDTQY
TRBJ2-7,NA,TRBV2,ASSESLAMYEQY
TRBJ1-5,NA,TRBV27,ASSKSSNQPQH
TRBJ2-7,NA,TRBV27,ASSFIEREGYEQY
TRBJ2-3,once,TRBV5-6,ASSLGTGRTDTQY
TRBJ1-1,once,TRBV19,ASSIDGRLVTEAF
TRBJ1-2,NA,TRBV18,ASSPARERGYT